The 20 T cell receptor beta chains below all came from one sample that was sequenced in a study of neurological immune-mediated disorders. MiXCR, run by TCRdb on the 5' RACE reads, gives a single entry per CDR3 protein. This sample yields some 120,000 distinct CDR3 sequences, of which roughly 3.2% are seen a single time; around 1.4% belongs to the top ten. The specimen was PBMCs. Every receptor here comes from a woman aged 25 to 39 with multiple sclerosis.

This clonotype was seen a handful of times. It may be a read error: a sequence one base away is much more abundant. Because it lacks the conserved phenylalanine or tryptophan at the end, this CDR3 is likely a read error. The chain links TRBV7-2 to TRBJ2-1, with D tentatively TRBD1 or TRBD2 (5 bases each). From germline, CDR1 is SGHTA and CDR2 FQGNSA. V lost 5 bases and J lost 9, with 14 bases in between. The CDR3 runs to 13 residues. CDR3 in DNA: TGTGCCAGCAGCCCTTACCGGGACGTTGAGCAGTTCATC. It yields the protein CASSPYRDVEQFI.

The genes are TRBV20-1 and TRBJ2-1; D uncertain. V was pared by 6 bases and J by 8 bases, with 17 bases between. The CDR3 sequence is 13 residues long. The germline V gene encodes CDR1 DFQATT and CDR2 SNEGSKA (reference sequence). Here the CDR3 reads CSATSPIGDEQFF. The CDR3 bases are TGCAGTGCCACGAGCCCTATTGGAGATGAGCAGTTCTTC.

This clonotype was found many times. The chain's CDR3 is CSASPGRVGYEQYF. CDR3 sequence (DNA): TGCAGTGCTAGTCCCGGGAGGGTAGGCTACGAGCAGTACTTC. The chain recombines TRBV20-1 with TRBJ2-7; TRBD2 agrees at 8 bases. This CDR3 is 14 amino acids long. The V gene end was trimmed by 3 bases and the J gene end by 3 bases; junction bases not matched to a gene: 7. Germline-derived CDR1 and CDR2 are DFQATT and SNEGSKA (reference sequence).

This clonotype was counted at least ten times. The chain links TRBV2 to TRBJ1-2, with 7 positions matching TRBD1. Unmatched junction bases numbered 8, after V lost 2 bases and J lost 8 bases. The V gene's germline CDR1 is SNHLY and CDR2 FYNNEI. The CDR3 runs to 14 residues. The CDR3: CASSEIRQGDGYTF. CDR3 coding DNA: TGTGCCAGCAGTGAAATCCGACAGGGCGACGGCTACACCTTC.

This clonotype was detected ten times or more. The CDR3 DNA follows: TGCGCCAGCAGCTCTGACGGTGACTCTGGAAACACCATATATTTT. Translation: CASSSDGDSGNTIYF. The V gene is TRBV5-1, the J gene TRBJ1-3; D is undetermined. The CDR3 sequence is 15 residues long. V dropped 3 bases and J dropped 0 bases, with 10 bases sitting between them. CDR1 SGHRS and CDR2 YFSETQ come from the germline V gene.

As for this clonotype: This may be a read error: a much more frequent sequence differs by one nucleotide. The gene calls are TRBV6-6 and TRBJ1-5, with D possibly matching TRBD1 (5 bases). This CDR3 spans 15 amino acids. Deletions cut 4 bases from V and 2 bases from J, with 12 bases between. The germline V gene encodes CDR1 MNHNY and CDR2 SVGAGI (reference sequence). The chain's CDR3 is CASSSQGSGNQPQHF. The DNA of the CDR3 is TGTGCCAGCAGTTCTCAGGGCTCCGGCAATCAGCCCCAGCATTTT.

Regarding this clonotype: It may be a read error: a sequence one base away is much more abundant. The chain combines TRBV4-3 with TRBJ2-3; weak D call: TRBD2 (5 bases). The CDR3 length is 14 residues. From germline, CDR1 is LGHNA and CDR2 YSLEER. The chain's CDR3 is CASSQGLEGDKQYF. The CDR3 DNA follows: TGCGCCAGCAGCCAAGGTCTCGAGGGAGATAAGCAGTATTTT.

This clonotype has a count of ten or more. V and J are TRBV5-4 and TRBJ2-3, with D hard to call. The CDR3 consists of 15 residues. From germline, CDR1 is SGHNT and CDR2 YYREEE (reference sequence). The V end was cut by 0 bases, the J end by 2 bases, with 10 bases between. CDR3 protein: CASSLDSRNTDTQYF. The CDR3 DNA reads as TGTGCCAGCAGCTTGGATTCCAGAAACACAGATACGCAGTATTTT.

This clonotype has ten or more counts. This chain links TRBV6-2 or TRBV6-3 with TRBJ2-5; a possible D gene is TRBD2 (6 bases). The CDR3 consists of 13 residues. The germline V and J ends were trimmed by 10 bases and 5 bases, with 17 bases remaining between them. Looked up from germline, CDR1 is MNHEY and CDR2 is SVGEGT. CDR3 sequence (DNA): TGTGCCACCCACTGGGAGGCTCCGGAGACCCAGTACTTC. As protein: CATHWEAPETQYF.

This clonotype was detected ten times or more. The chain joins TRBV5-1 to TRBJ1-2; D possibly corresponds to TRBD1 (5 bases). The length of the CDR3 is 14 residues. V was shortened by 4 bases and J by 7 bases, with 17 bases between the two germline ends. In germline, CDR1 is SGHRS, CDR2 YFSETQ. This CDR3 reads CASSATGALGGYTF. In DNA, the CDR3 is TGCGCCAGCAGCGCGACCGGGGCTCTGGGTGGCTACACCTTC. Variable domain in full (rest from reference TRBV5-1 and TRBJ1-2): KAGVTQTPRYLIKTRGQQVTLSCSPISGHRSVSWYQQTPGQGLQFLFEYFSETQRNKGNFPGRFSGRQFSNSRSEMNVSTLELGDSALYLCASSATGALGGYTFGSGTRLTVV.

This clonotype appeared a few times. V gene TRBV29-1 combines with J gene TRBJ1-1, with a tentative D call TRBD1 (5 bases). The V gene's germline CDR1 is SQVTM and CDR2 ANQGSEA. The CDR3 contains 12 residues. Deletions cut 7 bases from V and 1 base from J, with 10 bases between. The CDR3 region is CSGGRANTEAFF. The CDR3 DNA follows: TGCAGCGGGGGACGGGCGAACACTGAAGCTTTCTTT.

For this clonotype: One end of the junction is discordant with germline, which a read error may explain. V is TRBV11-3 and J is TRBJ2-2, with 7 bases aligning to TRBD1. Germline lookup yields CDR1 SGHNT and CDR2 YENEEA. CDR3 length: 14 amino acids. The CDR3 region is CASSYSTGTGEPFF. CDR3 sequence (DNA): TGTGCCAGCAGCTATTCGACAGGGACCGGGGAGCCGTTTTTT.

This clonotype was seen at least ten times. The V and J genes are TRBV9 and TRBJ2-4; TRBD1 agrees at 8 bases. Germline CDR1 SGDLS, CDR2 YYNGEE. V shed 3 bases and J 4 bases; nucleotides not matched to a gene: 6. The length of the CDR3 is 15 residues. The DNA for the CDR3 is TGTGCCAGCAGCGGCGGAGGACAGGGTAAAAACATTCAGTACTTC. Its protein product is CASSGGGQGKNIQYF.

In its sample, this clonotype was seen many times. This rearrangement joins TRBV20-1 to TRBJ2-5; 9 bases line up with TRBD1. J was trimmed by 2 bases and V by 7 bases; bases with no gene match: 14. The CDR3 has 16 residues. Germline V gene lookup returns CDR1 DFQATT and CDR2 SNEGSKA (reference sequence). CDR3 in DNA: TGCAGTGTTCACCCGACGTTACAGGGGGCTCAAGAGACCCAGTACTTC. As protein: CSVHPTLQGAQETQYF.

This clonotype was recorded many times. The V call is TRBV20-1, the J call TRBJ2-7; D is possibly TRBD1 or TRBD2 (5 bases each). Trimming cost V 8 bases and J 6 bases, with 20 bases left between them. This CDR3 comprises 13 residues. Germline V gives CDR1 DFQATT, CDR2 SNEGSKA (reference sequence). Here the CDR3 reads CSLRELRASEQYF. Here the CDR3 DNA reads TGCAGTCTCAGGGAACTGCGGGCTAGCGAGCAGTACTTC.

The sample holds many counts of this clonotype. The chain has TRBV5-5 and TRBJ2-2; a weak D match, TRBD2 (6 bases). The ends were cut back, 2 bases at V and 0 bases at J, with 14 bases in the middle. The CDR3 is 17 amino acids. Germline assignment: CDR1 SGHKS and CDR2 YYEKEE (reference sequence). CDR3 amino acids: CASSFFLAKSNTGELFF. CDR3 nucleotides: TGTGCCAGCAGCTTTTTTCTAGCGAAATCGAACACCGGGGAGCTGTTTTTT.

This clonotype was seen at least ten times. The gene calls are TRBV12-3 or TRBV12-4 and TRBJ1-2; TRBD1 is a possible D gene (5 bases). Trimming took 3 bases from V and 3 from J, leaving 11 bases between them. CDR3 size: 14 residues. CDR3 residues: CASSFREAYYGYTF. In DNA form, the CDR3 reads TGTGCCAGCAGTTTCAGGGAAGCCTACTATGGCTACACCTTC.

The sample holds many counts of this clonotype. The rearrangement links TRBV5-1 to TRBJ2-5; the D gene is possibly TRBD2 (6 bases). CDR3 length: 14 residues. Trimming removed 0 bases at V and 5 bases at J, with 11 bases between. Germline CDR1 reads SGHRS; CDR2 reads YFSETQ. In DNA form, the CDR3 reads TGCGCCAGCAGCTTGGCGGGAGAAACGGAGACCCAGTACTTC. It translates to CASSLAGETETQYF.

This clonotype has a count of ten or more. The genes are TRBV5-6 and TRBJ2-7, with 7 positions matching TRBD1. The J segment lost 5 bases and the V segment lost 2 bases, leaving 7 bases of the junction unmatched. The V gene's germline CDR1 is SGHDT and CDR2 YYEEEE. The CDR3 sequence is 14 residues long. The CDR3 nucleotides are TGTGCCAGCAGCTTCCCAGAGACAGGGCACGAGCAGTACTTC. It encodes CASSFPETGHEQYF. The whole variable domain, remainder taken from reference TRBV5-6 and TRBJ2-7, is DAGVTQSPTHLIKTRGQQVTLRCSPKSGHDTVSWYQQALGQGPQFIFQYYEEEERQRGNFPDRFSGHQFPNYSSELNVNALLLGDSALYLCASSFPETGHEQYFGPGTRLTVT.

At least ten counts were recorded for this clonotype. This sequence joins TRBV15 and TRBJ2-3; TRBD2 agrees at 14 bases. Per germline, CDR1 LNHNV and CDR2 YYDKDF (reference sequence). This CDR3 contains 17 residues. J was trimmed by 2 bases and V by 0 bases; bases with no gene match: 1. The CDR3 is CATSREGLAGVTDTQYF. In DNA form, the CDR3 reads TGTGCCACCAGCAGAGAGGGACTAGCGGGAGTCACAGATACGCAGTATTTT.